This T cell receptor beta chain was documented in a study of OX40 agonist ivuxolimab in advanced cancers. Regarding the research as a whole: Ivuxolimab was a fully human IgG2 agonistic monoclonal antibody targeting the costimulatory receptor OX40 (CD134). Intravenous ivuxolimab was administered to patients every 2 weeks at six dose levels: 0.01, 0.1, 0.3, 1.5, 3 and 10 mg/kg. Of the approximately 54 dose-escalation patients, hepatocellular carcinoma was present in about 20, melanoma in roughly 15, renal cell carcinoma in 9 and head and neck cancer in 9. In the dose-escalation cohort, 75% to 90% of patients were male, and the mean age was 60 years with a range of roughly 23 to 79. Patients were allowed to have had prior anti-PD-1, anti-PD-L1 or anti-CTLA-4 therapy, and around 41% of the dose-escalation patients had previously received checkpoint inhibitors. Partial responses were achieved by three dose-escalation patients, of whom one had hepatocellular carcinoma and two had cutaneous melanoma. The purpose of peripheral TCRbeta sequencing was to test whether ivuxolimab changed TCR sequence diversity and led to clonal T-cell expansion. The paper describes the monotherapy dose-escalation part (N of about 57 patients) of the phase I trial of ivuxolimab.

Patients with a history of autoimmune disease or receiving systemic immunosuppression were excluded from the trial. Peripheral blood for TCR sequencing was collected from all dose cohorts at baseline, on cycle 4 day 1, and on cycle 7 day 1. The samples were taken from a phase I, first-in-human, multicenter, open-label dose-escalation trial of ivuxolimab. Adults with locally advanced or metastatic melanoma, renal cell, hepatocellular, or head and neck squamous cell carcinoma were enrolled in the trial. Before TCR sequencing, CD4+ and CD8+ T cells were separately sorted from peripheral blood. On the study overall, not on this receptor specifically: After ivuxolimab, CD8+ T cells had more expanded clones than CD4+ T cells on average. The antigen specificity of the peripheral T cells that underwent clonal expansion was not determined. In the 0.1-3.0 mg/kg groups, partial responders were among the patients with the lowest normalized peripheral clonal expansion, particularly in CD8+ T cells. Low levels of normalized T-cell clonal expansion were also seen in some patients who did not respond. At doses from 0.1 to 3.0 mg/kg, clonal expansion was seen in both CD4+ and CD8+ blood T cells between baseline and week 6.

Genomic DNA was isolated from the sorted cells so that the TCRbeta CDR3 region could be sequenced. The immunoSEQ Assay was used to sequence the TCRbeta CDR3 regions. This is the immuneACCESS table as TCRdb keeps it, with only in-frame sequences that have V and J called. A part of the clones is gone; compared with another copy, unresolved V genes explain less than half, and the rest is unexplained. A total of approximately 26,000 clones appear in this sample, more than 85% of them only once. Jointly, the top ten make up roughly 15% of the sample. The germline V and J ends show losses of 4 bases and 4 bases respectively, and no gene match explains 7 bases of the junction. Based on the germline V gene, the CDR1 and CDR2 sequences are MNHEY and SVGAGI. The CDR3 holds 15 amino acids from the cysteine to the phenylalanine. The entry retains the CDR3 DNA only, 45 bases that are in frame from base 1. Regarding this clone: Its binding antigen is unknown. Base qualities were left out, and no much larger clone turns up one base away.

The rearrangement combines TRBV6-5 with TRBJ2-7, with TRBD2 identical over 10 junction bases. The source material was CD4+ or CD8+ T cells sorted from blood, sampled in a trial of the OX40 agonist ivuxolimab. The source is an adult with an advanced solid tumor such as melanoma, head and neck, liver or kidney cancer. The CDR3 sequence is CASSSPLAGVYEQYF. The nucleotide sequence is given as TGTGCCAGCAGTTCCCCTCTAGCGGGAGTTTACGAGCAGTACTTC.